Listed here are 20 T cell receptor beta chains from one sample, sequenced in a study of shared clonotypes between healthy human individuals. TCRdb's copy holds only in-frame clones and misses some; the assay was immunoSEQ multiplex PCR. The sample lists under 2,500,000 clones; 90% to 96% were seen once. The sequenced sample was naive CD4+ T cells sorted from blood. Subset meaning: CD45RA+ positively selected. These receptors originate from a man aged 18 to 35 in good health.

Of note for this clone: This same CDR3 is encoded by further DNA sequences in the sample. This chain connects TRBV6-5 to TRBJ1-3; D gene uncertain. This CDR3 is built from 14 residues. Looked up from germline, CDR1 is MNHEY and CDR2 is SVGAGI. V shed 0 bases and J shed 4 bases, with 7 bases lying between them. The CDR3 DNA follows: TGTGCCAGCAGTTACTCCGTGGGCGGAAACACCATATATTTT. As protein: CASSYSVGGNTIYF.

As to this clone: The same CDR3 also results from other DNA sequences found in this sample. V gene TRBV5-6 combines with J gene TRBJ1-1; no clear D gene. The ends were cut back, 0 bases at V and 1 base at J, with 7 bases in the middle. Per the germline V gene, CDR1 is SGHDT and CDR2 is YYEEEE. This CDR3 is 14 amino acids long. CDR3 protein: CASSLGHSNTEAFF. The CDR3, as DNA: TGTGCCAGCAGCTTGGGACACTCGAACACTGAAGCTTTCTTT.

The sample holds one count of this clone. This chain connects TRBV7-2 to TRBJ2-3; perhaps TRBD2 as D (7 bases). V shed 6 bases and J shed 4 bases, with 20 bases lying between them. The CDR3 is 16 amino acids. Germline V lookup: CDR1 SGHTA, CDR2 FQGNSA. The DNA of the CDR3 is TGTGCCAGCAGTCGCAGGGGAGGGAGGTTTGCAGATACGCAGTATTTT. Its protein product is CASSRRGGRFADTQYF.

This chain connects TRBV10-3 to TRBJ1-6; TRBD1 matches 8 bases. CDR3 length: 14 residues. The germline V gene encodes CDR1 ENHRY and CDR2 SYGVKD. Trimming took 5 bases from V and 8 from J; bases not matched to a gene: 5. The CDR3 DNA sequence: TGTGCCATCAGTCAGGGGGCGGGTGATTCACCCCTCCACTTT. Its translation: CAISQGAGDSPLHF.

Note on this clone: The germline gene is not matched at one end of the junction; a read error may be the cause. CDR3 nucleotide sequence: TGTGCCACCAGTCCTTATAGAGAAGAGACCCAGTACTTC. As protein: CATSPYREETQYF. This chain links TRBV6-5 with TRBJ2-5; D not resolved. CDR1 and CDR2 (germline): MNHEY, SVGAGI. The CDR3 covers 13 residues.

The chain uses TRBV12-5 and TRBJ2-1; D remains ambiguous. This CDR3 has 9 residues. Between the trimmed V and J ends, which lost 3 bases and 10 bases, there was a span of 1 base. CDR1 is LGHNT, CDR2 FRNRAP, per germline. CDR3 nucleotides: TGTGCTAGTGGTTTAGAGCAGTTCTTC. It specifies CASGLEQFF.

J is TRBJ1-3 and V is TRBV5-4, with no clear D. V was trimmed by 3 bases and J by 1 base, leaving 17 bases between them. The CDR3 sequence is 17 residues long. Germline CDR1 is SGHNT and CDR2 is YYREEE (reference sequence). The CDR3, as DNA: TGTGCCAGCAGCTCCTCAGCCGCCCCTAGGTCTGGAAACACCATATATTTT. Translated, it gives CASSSSAAPRSGNTIYF.

The CDR3 nucleotides read TGCGCCAGCAGTGAGCGCGTAAACTGGTACAATGAGCAGTTCTTC. The encoded protein is CASSERVNWYNEQFF. The chain carries TRBV10-1 and TRBJ2-1, with D hard to call. The germline gives CDR1 WNHNN, CDR2 SYGVQD (reference sequence). V lost 2 bases and J lost 4, with 12 bases in between. The CDR3 contains 15 residues.

The chain links TRBV19 to TRBJ2-1, with TRBD1 as a possible D gene (5 bases). There are 15 residues in the CDR3. Germline CDR1 is LNHDA and CDR2 is SQIVND (reference sequence). Trimming shortened V by 5 bases and J by 0 bases, and 11 bases separated the two germline ends. DNA of the CDR3: TGTGCCAGTAGTTATACCGACAGCTCCTACAATGAGCAGTTCTTC. This translates into CASSYTDSSYNEQFF.

The J gene is TRBJ2-3, the V gene TRBV11-2, with a possible D match to TRBD2 (6 bases). Germline CDR1 is SGHAT and CDR2 is FQNNGV. The length of the CDR3 is 15 residues. The V gene lost 5 bases and the J gene lost 3 bases, with 15 bases spanning the gap. The CDR3 bases are TGTGCCAGCAGCCTGGGACTCGGAGGTACAGATACGCAGTATTTT. Translated, it gives CASSLGLGGTDTQYF.

The genes are TRBV6-6 and TRBJ1-1; possibly TRBD1 for D (6 bases). The CDR3 loop spans 16 amino acids. Germline CDR1 reads MNHNY; CDR2 reads SVGAGI (reference sequence). The germline V and J ends were trimmed by 6 bases and 0 bases, with 17 bases remaining between them. This chain's CDR3 is CASRTRQDTMNTEAFF. CDR3 sequence (DNA): TGTGCCAGCAGAACCCGACAGGACACGATGAACACTGAAGCTTTCTTT.

Comment on this clone: Within the sample, other DNA sequences also encode this same CDR3. This chain joins TRBV2 and TRBJ2-2; D might be TRBD1 (6 bases). This CDR3 is 13 amino acids long. Germline CDR1 is SNHLY and CDR2 is FYNNEI. The germline V and J ends were trimmed by 6 bases and 1 base, with 6 bases remaining between them. CDR3 in DNA: TGTGCCAGCAGGGGACAGAACACCGGGGAGCTGTTTTTT. Translation gives CASRGQNTGELFF.

This clone showed up just once. Other nucleotide sequences in the sample specify the same CDR3. This rearrangement joins TRBV6-1 to TRBJ1-1; D is unclear. Trimming removed 4 bases from V and 2 bases from J, with 8 bases in between. CDR3 length: 13 residues. CDR1 is MNHNS and CDR2 is SASEGT in the germline V gene. CDR3 protein: CASSGQINTEAFF. The CDR3 DNA is TGTGCCAGCAGTGGCCAGATTAACACTGAAGCTTTCTTT.

The J gene is TRBJ1-2, the V gene TRBV6-1; 7 bases match TRBD1. This CDR3 is built from 16 residues. V lost 0 bases to trimming and J lost 0 bases; unmatched junction nucleotides: 4. CDR1 is MNHNS and CDR2 is SASEGT in the germline V gene. CDR3 coding DNA: TGTGCCAGCAGTGAAGCCACAGGGGCCCCTAACTATGGCTACACCTTC. Its translation: CASSEATGAPNYGYTF.

This clone was counted once. The genes are TRBV18 and TRBJ2-7; D gene ambiguous. Trimming took 1 base from V and 4 from J, leaving 5 bases between them. This CDR3 region has 12 residues. Germline CDR1 reads KGHSH; CDR2 reads LQKENI. CDR3 residues: CASSPQRYEQYF. The CDR3 DNA follows: TGTGCCAGCTCACCACAACGTTACGAGCAGTACTTC.

The chain couples TRBV7-6 to TRBJ1-5, with TRBD1 matching over 8 bases. Germline CDR1 is SGHVS and CDR2 is FNYEAQ. The CDR3 covers 14 residues. After removal of 5 bases from V and 7 bases from J, the junction contained 7 bases not matched to a gene. CDR3 protein: CASSLGQGQQPQHF. CDR3 nucleotides: TGTGCCAGCAGCCTCGGACAGGGCCAACAGCCCCAGCATTTT. The full variable domain, with the rest looked up from reference TRBV7-6 and TRBJ1-5, is GAGVSQSPRYKVTKRGQDVALRCDPISGHVSLYWYRQALGQGPEFLTYFNYEAQQDKSGLPNDRFSAERPEGSISTLTIQRTEQRDSAMYRCASSLGQGQQPQHFGDGTRLSIL.

The chain is built from TRBV19 and TRBJ1-5, with D tentatively TRBD1 (5 bases). V gave up 7 bases and J gave up 3 bases, with 13 bases separating them. The CDR3 is 14 amino acids. Germline V gene sequence: CDR1 LNHDA, CDR2 SQIVND (reference sequence). The CDR3 DNA reads TGTGCCAGTACCTCGGGACCATACAATCAGCCCCAGCATTTT. This gives the protein CASTSGPYNQPQHF.

DNA of the CDR3: TGTGCCAGCAGTTACCCCCAGGGACTGAACGAAGAGACCCAGTACTTC. Amino acid sequence: CASSYPQGLNEETQYF. This chain links TRBV6-6 with TRBJ2-5; weak D call: TRBD2 (6 bases). The germline V gene has CDR1 MNHNY and CDR2 SVGAGI (reference sequence). The ends were cut back, 2 bases at V and 3 bases at J, with 16 bases in the middle. The CDR3 sequence is 16 residues long.

To note about this clone: In the same sample, other DNA sequences code for this CDR3. The chain is built from TRBV5-1 and TRBJ2-5; D is ambiguous. V was clipped by 4 bases and J by 0 bases, with 4 bases between them. This CDR3 is 12 amino acids long. CDR1 and CDR2 (germline): SGHRS, YFSETQ. In DNA form, the CDR3 reads TGCGCCAGCAGCGCGAACCAAGAGACCCAGTACTTC. Its translation is CASSANQETQYF.

The chain is built from TRBV19 and TRBJ2-7, with D tentatively TRBD1 or TRBD2 (5 bases each). This CDR3 is 14 amino acids long. CDR1 is LNHDA and CDR2 is SQIVND in the germline V gene (reference sequence). The germline V and J ends were trimmed by 4 bases and 7 bases, with 17 bases remaining between them. The CDR3 reads CASSRDGPPGEQYF. As DNA, the CDR3 is TGTGCCAGTAGTAGGGACGGACCACCTGGAGAGCAGTACTTC. The whole variable domain, filled in from reference TRBV19 and TRBJ2-7, reads DGGITQSPKYLFRKEGQNVTLSCEQNLNHDAMYWYRQDPGQGLRLIYYSQIVNDFQKGDIAEGYSVSREKKESFPLTVTSAQKNPTAFYLCASSRDGPPGEQYFGPGTRLTVT.